These 32 T cell receptor beta chains share one sample of origin, sequenced in a study of T cell responses to AZD1222 COVID-19 vaccine. Clones were sequenced by immunoSEQ multiplex PCR, and TCRdb holds only the in-frame ones, with some missing. Among fewer than 110,000 clones listed, around nine tenths were seen once. This specimen consisted of peripheral blood, obtained on day 0 of AZD1222 vaccination. Receptor source: an adult in good health.

The chain joins TRBV11-2 to TRBJ1-6; 8 nucleotides align to TRBD1. CDR1 and CDR2 from the germline V gene are SGHAT and FQNNGV. CDR3 length: 17 residues. J gave up 10 bases and V 0 bases, and 11 bases lay outside the gene matches. Written as DNA, the CDR3 is TGTGCCAGCAGCTTAGACGGTGGACAGGGTATCAAGTCACCCCTCCACTTT. Amino acids: CASSLDGGQGIKSPLHF. The full variable domain, rest sourced from reference TRBV11-2 and TRBJ1-6, is EAGVAQSPRYKIIEKRQSVAFWCNPISGHATLYWYQQILGQGPKLLIQFQNNGVVDDSQLPKDRFSAERLKGVDSTLKIQPAKLEDSAVYLCASSLDGGQGIKSPLHFGNGTRLTVT.

The gene calls are TRBV12-5 and TRBJ1-1, with D hard to call. Per the germline V gene, CDR1 is LGHNT and CDR2 is FRNRAP. This CDR3 spans 13 amino acids. With 6 bases removed from V and 1 base from J, the gap between germline ends came to 9 bases. The CDR3 protein is CASGVNKNTEAFF. Written as DNA, the CDR3 is TGTGCTAGTGGAGTAAACAAGAACACTGAAGCTTTCTTT.

The rearrangement uses TRBV11-2 and TRBJ2-1, with D uncertain. Per germline, CDR1 SGHAT and CDR2 FQNNGV. V shed 1 base and J shed 15 bases, with 19 bases lying between them. This CDR3 is built from 14 residues. CDR3 nucleotide sequence: TGTGCCAGCAGCTTAGTTGCAGGTGCTCCCTTTGGGTTCTTC. Translation: CASSLVAGAPFGFF.

The V gene is TRBV6-5, the J gene TRBJ1-2; 12 nucleotides agree with TRBD1. The V gene's germline CDR1 is MNHEY and CDR2 SVGAGI. With 7 bases clipped from V and 8 bases from J, the junction kept 8 bases outside the gene matches. The CDR3 sequence is 14 residues long. For the CDR3, the DNA is TGTGCCAGCATTCCGGGACAGGGGGCGCGCGGCTACACCTTC. This gives the protein CASIPGQGARGYTF.

The rearrangement uses TRBV27 and TRBJ1-1; D unresolved. In germline, CDR1 is MNHEY, CDR2 SMNVEV (reference sequence). The CDR3 has 14 amino acids. With 7 bases removed from V and 1 base from J, the gap between germline ends came to 13 bases. The DNA of the CDR3 is TGTGCCAGCATTCCAGGAATGGGGAACACTGAAGCTTTCTTT. It encodes CASIPGMGNTEAFF.

This chain joins TRBV28 and TRBJ1-6; D ambiguous. Germline V gives CDR1 MDHEN, CDR2 SYDVKM. Trimming removed 2 bases at V and 9 bases at J, with 5 bases between. The CDR3 loop spans 12 amino acids. This CDR3 is CASSLEGSPLHF. The CDR3, as DNA: TGTGCCAGCAGTTTAGAAGGTTCACCCCTCCACTTT.

The chain has TRBV7-4 and TRBJ1-5; D is unclear. The CDR3 is 16 residues long. Per germline, CDR1 SGHVT and CDR2 SQSDAQ. The V and J ends lost 1 base and 3 bases respectively, with 13 bases between them. The chain's CDR3 is CASSLDGWTDNQPQHF. For the CDR3, the DNA is TGTGCCAGCAGCTTAGATGGGTGGACGGACAATCAGCCCCAGCATTTT.

V gene TRBV7-2 combines with J gene TRBJ2-1; 11 bases are shared with TRBD2. Trimming at V came to 1 base and at J to 7 bases, leaving 6 bases not matched to a gene. The CDR3 sequence is 16 residues long. The germline CDR1 and CDR2 sequences are SGHTA and FQGNSA. The CDR3 sequence is CASSLEMVAGGNEQFF. The CDR3 DNA reads as TGTGCCAGCAGCTTAGAGATGGTAGCGGGAGGGAATGAGCAGTTCTTC.

The chain recombines TRBV7-2 with TRBJ1-6; D may be TRBD1 (5 bases). Germline V CDR1 and CDR2: SGHTA, FQGNSA. This CDR3 is built from 13 residues. V gave up 4 bases and J gave up 9 bases, with 10 bases separating them. This chain's CDR3 is CASSSDGGSPLHF. DNA for the CDR3: TGTGCCAGCAGCTCCGACGGGGGTTCACCCCTCCACTTT.

The rearrangement joins TRBV15 to TRBJ1-2; 7 nucleotides align to TRBD1. V lost 0 bases, J lost 5 bases, and 6 bases stayed unmatched. The germline V gene encodes CDR1 LNHNV and CDR2 YYDKDF (reference sequence). This CDR3 has 15 amino acids. CDR3 region: CATSRDRQGGYGYTF. In DNA form, the CDR3 reads TGTGCCACCAGCAGAGACCGACAGGGAGGGTATGGCTACACCTTC. The whole variable domain, remainder taken from reference TRBV15 and TRBJ1-2, is DAMVIQNPRYQVTQFGKPVTLSCSQTLNHNVMYWYQQKSSQAPKLLFHYYDKDFNNEADTPDNFQSRRPNTSFCFLDIRSPGLGDTAMYLCATSRDRQGGYGYTFGSGTRLTVV.

The CDR3 loop is CASSVVGIYGYTF. The CDR3 DNA follows: TGTGCCAGCAGCGTGGTGGGGATCTATGGCTACACCTTC. V usage is TRBV9 and J usage is TRBJ1-2; D is unclear. Germline V CDR1 and CDR2: SGDLS, YYNGEE. The germline V and J ends were trimmed by 2 bases and 4 bases, with 9 bases remaining between them. This CDR3 has 13 residues.

The chain joins TRBV6-2 or TRBV6-3 to TRBJ2-1, with no clear D. The CDR3 extends over 15 amino acids. Trimming stripped 4 bases from V and 4 bases from J, with 14 bases between. CDR1 and CDR2 (germline): MNHEY, SVGEGT. CDR3 nucleotide sequence: TGTGCCAGCAGTTTTCGACCTCCTACATACAATGAGCAGTTCTTC. As protein: CASSFRPPTYNEQFF.

V is TRBV3-1 (or the pseudogene TRBV3-2) and J is TRBJ2-1; unclear D gene. Germline CDR1 and CDR2: LGHDT and YNNKEL (reference sequence). CDR3 length: 12 amino acids. The V and J ends lost 1 base and 6 bases respectively, with 4 bases between them. This CDR3 is CASSQASNEQFF. CDR3 in DNA: TGTGCCAGCAGCCAAGCCAGCAATGAGCAGTTCTTC.

This clone was observed once. The chain links TRBV30 to TRBJ2-3; 8 bases are a match to TRBD2. From germline, CDR1 is GTSNPN and CDR2 SVGIG (reference sequence). This CDR3 region has 16 residues. Germline trimming cut 3 bases from V and 5 bases from J; bases unmatched to any gene: 13. CDR3: CAWRAKSGSGEDTQYF. CDR3 nucleotides: TGTGCCTGGAGGGCTAAGAGCGGGAGTGGCGAAGATACGCAGTATTTT.

The chain couples TRBV5-6 to TRBJ1-4; TRBD1 matches at 12 bases. Germline V CDR1 and CDR2: SGHDT, YYEEEE. Losses at the gene ends were 4 bases for V and 5 bases for J; bases not matched to a gene: 12. This CDR3 is built from 18 residues. The CDR3 loop is CASSGVGTGGPLNEKLFF. The CDR3 bases are TGTGCCAGCAGCGGCGTGGGGACAGGGGGCCCCCTAAATGAAAAACTGTTTTTT.

The chain joins TRBV28 to TRBJ1-6, with 7 nucleotides matching TRBD1. V shed 4 bases, J shed 4 bases, and the junction held 10 bases outside the gene matches. The CDR3 covers 17 residues. Per germline, CDR1 MDHEN and CDR2 SYDVKM. The CDR3 sequence is CASSSSSGTDYNSPLHF. The CDR3, as DNA: TGTGCCAGCAGTTCATCTTCCGGGACAGATTATAATTCACCCCTCCACTTT.

The chain uses TRBV29-1 and TRBJ2-5, with D perhaps being TRBD1 or TRBD2 (5 bases each). In germline, CDR1 is SQVTM, CDR2 ANQGSEA. V was clipped by 3 bases and J by 5 bases, with 10 bases between them. The CDR3 has 12 amino acids. CDR3 DNA sequence: TGCAGCGTTGACAGTGGGACGGAGACCCAGTACTTC. This sequence encodes CSVDSGTETQYF.

The rearrangement links TRBV25-1 to TRBJ1-2, with D possibly TRBD1 on 5 matching bases. Trimming stripped 3 bases from V and 9 bases from J, with 14 bases between. This CDR3 has 13 residues. The germline V gene encodes CDR1 MGHDK and CDR2 SYGVNS. The chain's CDR3 is CASSDLGARSYTF. Here the CDR3 DNA reads TGTGCCAGCAGTGACCTCGGGGCGAGGAGCTACACCTTC.

This clone has just one count. In DNA form, the CDR3 reads TGTGCCAGCAGTTACCCCAACAGGGGTGAGCAGTACTTC. Amino acids: CASSYPNRGEQYF. J is TRBJ2-7 and V is TRBV6-2 or TRBV6-3, with TRBD1 identical over 7 bases. CDR3 length: 13 amino acids. Germline values: CDR1 MNHEY, CDR2 SVGEGT. Unmatched junction bases numbered 5, after V lost 2 bases and J lost 7 bases.

The chain has TRBV7-2 and TRBJ1-3, with 7 positions matching TRBD1. Trimming at V came to 3 bases and at J to 4 bases, leaving 6 bases not matched to a gene. This CDR3 region has 15 residues. Germline loops: CDR1 SGHTA, CDR2 FQGNSA. The CDR3 is CASSLAGGGGNTIYF. Here the CDR3 DNA reads TGTGCCAGCAGCTTGGCAGGGGGGGGAGGAAACACCATATATTTT.

There are a few counts of this clone. This chain connects TRBV28 to TRBJ1-2; D unresolved. CDR1 and CDR2 from the germline V gene are MDHEN and SYDVKM. V gave up 5 bases and J gave up 8 bases, with 15 bases separating them. There are 13 residues in the CDR3. CDR3 nucleotides: TGTGCCAGCAGTCGTTTGGACGGTCGGGGCTACACCTTC. Residues: CASSRLDGRGYTF.

The chain couples TRBV4-3 to TRBJ1-4; 9 bases fit TRBD1. From germline, CDR1 is LGHNA and CDR2 YSLEER. V was pared by 4 bases and J by 5 bases, with 2 bases of the junction left unmatched. The CDR3 totals 14 residues. The CDR3 DNA reads TGCGCCAGCAGCCCCGGACAGGGGAATGAAAAACTGTTTTTT. This sequence encodes CASSPGQGNEKLFF.

The chain couples TRBV5-1 to TRBJ1-4; no reliable D call. With 0 bases removed from V and 3 bases from J, the gap between germline ends came to 6 bases. Germline CDR1 reads SGHRS; CDR2 reads YFSETQ. CDR3 length: 14 amino acids. The CDR3 loop reads CASSLEQPNEKLFF. In nucleotides, the CDR3 is TGCGCCAGCAGCTTGGAACAGCCTAATGAAAAACTGTTTTTT. Variable domain in full (rest from reference TRBV5-1 and TRBJ1-4): KAGVTQTPRYLIKTRGQQVTLSCSPISGHRSVSWYQQTPGQGLQFLFEYFSETQRNKGNFPGRFSGRQFSNSRSEMNVSTLELGDSALYLCASSLEQPNEKLFFGSGTQLSVL.

The chain combines TRBV7-9 with TRBJ2-4; D may be TRBD1 or TRBD2 (7 bases each). CDR1 and CDR2 (germline): SEHNR, FQNEAQ (reference sequence). V was clipped by 5 bases and J by 0 bases, with 17 bases between them. This CDR3 region has 17 residues. CDR3 residues: CASSPGEGQLAKNIQYF. CDR3 in DNA: TGTGCCAGCAGCCCCGGGGAGGGACAGTTAGCCAAAAACATTCAGTACTTC.

J is TRBJ1-3 and V is TRBV6-6; D unresolved. The CDR3 runs 12 residues. CDR1 is MNHNY and CDR2 is SVGAGI in the germline V gene (reference sequence). Trimming removed 5 bases from V and 4 bases from J, with 6 bases in between. In DNA, the CDR3 is TGTGCCAGCAGTCAGAACGGAAACACCATATATTTT. Its protein is CASSQNGNTIYF.

J is TRBJ1-2 and V is TRBV15; 7 bases map to TRBD1. The ends lost 2 bases at V and 3 bases at J; junction bases unmatched: 6. There are 15 residues in the CDR3. Germline V gives CDR1 LNHNV, CDR2 YYDKDF (reference sequence). The CDR3 nucleotides read TGTGCCACCAGCAGACCTTCAGACAGGGACTATGGCTACACCTTC. Translated: CATSRPSDRDYGYTF.

The chain employs TRBV5-1 and TRBJ1-2, with no clear D. The CDR3 consists of 14 residues. Looked up from germline, CDR1 is SGHRS and CDR2 is YFSETQ. V was pared by 4 bases and J by 8 bases, with 18 bases between. The CDR3 sequence is CASSQPGPPEGYTF. For the CDR3, the DNA is TGCGCCAGCAGCCAGCCCGGGCCTCCGGAAGGCTACACCTTC.

J is TRBJ2-3 and V is TRBV7-2; D is unclear. The CDR3 is 14 residues long. V gave up 6 bases and J gave up 2 bases, with 12 bases separating them. Germline values: CDR1 SGHTA, CDR2 FQGNSA. The CDR3 sequence is CASSQDPVTDTQYF. CDR3 in DNA: TGTGCCAGCAGTCAAGACCCCGTCACAGATACGCAGTATTTT.

The chain is built from TRBV18 and TRBJ2-3; TRBD1 matches at 11 bases. The ends lost 4 bases at V and 1 base at J; junction bases unmatched: 4. This CDR3 has 16 residues. Germline V lookup: CDR1 KGHSH, CDR2 LQKENI. This chain's CDR3 is CASSRPGQGGTDTQYF. The CDR3 nucleotides read TGTGCCAGCTCACGCCCGGGACAGGGGGGCACAGATACGCAGTATTTT.

The V call is TRBV5-1, the J call TRBJ2-1; 11 bases align to TRBD2. The V segment lost 4 bases and the J segment 6 bases; nucleotides outside the gene matches: 12. Germline V gene data show CDR1 as SGHRS and CDR2 as YFSETQ. This CDR3 spans 17 amino acids. The CDR3, as DNA: TGCGCCAGCAGCCTTAGACTAGCGGGAAACACTGGCAATGAGCAGTTCTTC. The encoded protein is CASSLRLAGNTGNEQFF. The whole variable domain, remainder taken from reference TRBV5-1 and TRBJ2-1, is KAGVTQTPRYLIKTRGQQVTLSCSPISGHRSVSWYQQTPGQGLQFLFEYFSETQRNKGNFPGRFSGRQFSNSRSEMNVSTLELGDSALYLCASSLRLAGNTGNEQFFGPGTRLTVL.

In its sample, this clone was seen a few times. The rearrangement links TRBV7-2 to TRBJ1-1; a weak D match, TRBD1 (6 bases). The CDR3 has 15 residues. Germline CDR1 SGHTA, CDR2 FQGNSA. The V end was cut by 5 bases, the J end by 1 base, with 14 bases between. CDR3 bases: TGTGCCAGCAGCAAGCAGTTGGGGGCGAACACTGAAGCTTTCTTT. It yields the protein CASSKQLGANTEAFF. Combining the CDR3 with reference TRBV7-2 and TRBJ1-1 gives the whole variable domain GAGVSQSPSNKVTEKGKDVELRCDPISGHTALYWYRQSLGQGLEFLIYFQGNSAPDKSGLPSDRFSAERTGGSVSTLTIQRTQQEDSAVYLCASSKQLGANTEAFFGQGTRLTVV.

The chain employs TRBV11-2 and TRBJ1-1; D remains ambiguous. CDR1 and CDR2 (germline): SGHAT, FQNNGV. V lost 5 bases and J lost 6, with 16 bases in between. The CDR3 runs to 14 residues. The CDR3 protein is CASSPRPGGAEAFF. DNA for the CDR3: TGTGCCAGCAGCCCCCGTCCGGGCGGCGCTGAAGCTTTCTTT.